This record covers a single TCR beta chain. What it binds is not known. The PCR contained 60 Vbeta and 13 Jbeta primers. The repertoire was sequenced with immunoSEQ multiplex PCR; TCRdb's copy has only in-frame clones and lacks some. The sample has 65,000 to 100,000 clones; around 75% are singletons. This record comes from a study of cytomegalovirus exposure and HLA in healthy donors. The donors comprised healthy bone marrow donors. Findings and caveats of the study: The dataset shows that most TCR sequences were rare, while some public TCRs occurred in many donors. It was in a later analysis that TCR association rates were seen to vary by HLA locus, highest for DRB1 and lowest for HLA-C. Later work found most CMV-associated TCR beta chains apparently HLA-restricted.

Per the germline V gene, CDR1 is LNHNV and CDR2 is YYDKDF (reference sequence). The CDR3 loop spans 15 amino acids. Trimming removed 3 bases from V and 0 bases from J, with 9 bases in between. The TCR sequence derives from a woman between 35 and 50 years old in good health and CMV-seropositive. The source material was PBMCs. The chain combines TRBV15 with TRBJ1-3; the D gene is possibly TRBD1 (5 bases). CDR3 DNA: TGTGCCACCAGCAGGGGGGGGAGCTCTGGAAACACCATATATTTT. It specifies CATSRGGSSGNTIYF. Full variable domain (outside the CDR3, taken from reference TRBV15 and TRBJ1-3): DAMVIQNPRYQVTQFGKPVTLSCSQTLNHNVMYWYQQKSSQAPKLLFHYYDKDFNNEADTPDNFQSRRPNTSFCFLDIRSPGLGDTAMYLCATSRGGSSGNTIYFGEGSWLTVV.